These 15 T cell receptor beta chains originate from one sample sequenced in a study of Ad26.COV2.S vaccination and SARS-CoV-2 variants. Libraries were prepared by immunoSEQ multiplex PCR; TCRdb keeps only in-frame clonotypes and omits some of them. The sample holds over 250,000 clones; more than 75% are singletons and the top ten take about 3.1%. This sample's treatment: 19 received Ad26.COV2.S at low or high dose, single or two shots; roughly 5 received placebo; per-sample allocation not given. Sampling occurred on day 63 after the first vaccine or placebo injection. Sequences were derived from peripheral blood, sampled in a trial of Ad26.COV2.S vaccine versus placebo. Source of these receptors: a person between 18 and 65 years old who received the Ad26.COV2.S COVID-19 vaccine or a placebo.

This clone was seen a few times. This rearrangement joins TRBV7-8 to TRBJ1-5; D uncertain. The germline V gene encodes CDR1 SGHVS and CDR2 FQNEAQ. V lost 2 bases, J lost 7 bases, and 9 bases lay in between. The CDR3 loop spans 13 amino acids. This CDR3 reads CASSLRYGQPQHF. The CDR3, as DNA: TGTGCCAGCAGCTTACGGTATGGGCAGCCCCAGCATTTT.

As for this clone: The identical CDR3 is also encoded by other nucleotide sequences in the sample. J is TRBJ2-5 and V is TRBV4-2, with D unresolved. The germline V gene encodes CDR1 LGHNA and CDR2 YNFKEQ. Trimming cost V 0 bases and J 1 base, with 12 bases left between them. The CDR3 runs 16 residues. This chain's CDR3 is CASSQEVLGRQETQYF. For the CDR3, the DNA is TGTGCCAGCAGCCAAGAAGTACTGGGCCGCCAAGAGACCCAGTACTTC.

The J gene is TRBJ1-2, the V gene TRBV30; possible D gene TRBD1, 6 bases. Trimming cost V 3 bases and J 0 bases, with 17 bases left between them. CDR1 is GTSNPN, CDR2 SVGIG, per germline (reference sequence). This CDR3 has 16 residues. CDR3 coding DNA: TGTGCCTGGAGGCCCGAGGGGGTATTAGCTAACTATGGCTACACCTTC. Translation: CAWRPEGVLANYGYTF.

The V gene is TRBV2, the J gene TRBJ1-4; D uncertain. The CDR3 runs 15 residues. Trimming took 1 base from V and 2 from J, leaving 8 bases between them. Germline CDR1 SNHLY, CDR2 FYNNEI. CDR3 amino acids: CASSEVIGTNEKLFF. CDR3 DNA sequence: TGTGCCAGCAGTGAAGTTATAGGGACTAATGAAAAACTGTTTTTT. Drawing the rest from reference TRBV2 and TRBJ1-4, the complete variable domain is EPEVTQTPSHQVTQMGQEVILRCVPISNHLYFYWYRQILGQKVEFLVSFYNNEISEKSEIFDDQFSVERPDGSNFTLKIRSTKLEDSAMYFCASSEVIGTNEKLFFGSGTQLSVL.

This chain connects TRBV7-3 to TRBJ2-7; TRBD1 is a possible D gene (6 bases). CDR3 size: 14 residues. Germline V gene data show CDR1 as SGHTA and CDR2 as FQGTGA. V lost 2 bases and J 2 bases, leaving 10 bases between the germline ends. CDR3: CASSLLQGPYEQYF. The CDR3 nucleotides read TGTGCCAGCAGCTTATTACAGGGCCCCTACGAGCAGTACTTC.

A few counts support this clone. V gene TRBV2 combines with J gene TRBJ1-6; 9 bases line up with TRBD1. Per the germline V gene, CDR1 is SNHLY and CDR2 is FYNNEI. The CDR3 loop spans 19 amino acids. The V and J ends lost 7 bases and 6 bases, in that order; junction bases with no gene match: 19. CDR3 sequence: CASKEGQTGTGRINSPLHF. The CDR3, as DNA: TGTGCCAGCAAGGAGGGCCAAACCGGGACAGGGCGCATTAATTCACCCCTCCACTTT.

The chain recombines TRBV4-2 with TRBJ1-4; tentative D call: TRBD1 (6 bases). Per the germline V gene, CDR1 is LGHNA and CDR2 is YNFKEQ. The CDR3 length is 16 residues. Trimming stripped 0 bases from V and 5 bases from J, with 13 bases between. The CDR3 DNA follows: TGTGCCAGCAGCCAAGATTTAAAAGGGGGGAATGAAAAACTGTTTTTT. Protein sequence: CASSQDLKGGNEKLFF.

This clone was detected only once. V usage is TRBV12-3 or TRBV12-4 and J usage is TRBJ1-1; no definite D call. Trimming shortened V by 6 bases and J by 5 bases, and 13 bases separated the two germline ends. The CDR3 is 13 amino acids. The CDR3 DNA reads TGTGCCAGCAGCTCCTCTCCACGAACTGAAGCTTTCTTT. Protein sequence: CASSSSPRTEAFF.

V and J are TRBV7-2 and TRBJ2-1, with D unclear. Trimming took off 2 bases at V and 7 bases at J, with 6 bases between the two ends. Germline CDR1 reads SGHTA; CDR2 reads FQGNSA. The CDR3 runs to 12 residues. The CDR3 sequence is CASSLIVNEQFF. The CDR3 coding sequence is TGTGCCAGCAGCTTAATCGTGAATGAGCAGTTCTTC.

Remarks on this clone: A much larger clone lies a single base off, so this may be a read error. The chain couples TRBV5-1 to TRBJ1-2, with a possible D match to TRBD1 (6 bases). The V end lost 4 bases, the J end lost 4 bases, and 8 bases lay between the germline ends. CDR1 and CDR2 from the germline V gene are SGHRS and YFSETQ. The CDR3 is made up of 12 amino acids. The CDR3 reads CASSPDSYGYTF. The DNA for the CDR3 is TGCGCCAGCAGCCCGGACAGCTATGGCTACACCTTC.

The DNA of the CDR3 is TGTGCCTGGAGTTACTCATTGCCACTAGCGGGAGGGCCTCCAGGAGAGCAGTACTTC. It translates to CAWSYSLPLAGGPPGEQYF. This chain connects TRBV30 to TRBJ2-7; TRBD2 matches 13 bases. Germline assignment: CDR1 GTSNPN and CDR2 SVGIG (reference sequence). V lost 2 bases, J lost 7 bases, and 20 bases stayed unmatched. This CDR3 contains 19 residues.

This clone appeared a single time. The chain employs TRBV28 and TRBJ2-7; the match to TRBD1 covers 7 bases. The CDR3 consists of 15 residues. V lost 6 bases, J lost 4 bases, and 12 bases stayed unmatched. Germline lookup yields CDR1 MDHEN and CDR2 SYDVKM. In nucleotides, the CDR3 is TGTGCCAGCAGAAAGAACAGGGGATTGGTGTACGAGCAGTACTTC. Protein product: CASRKNRGLVYEQYF.

The rearrangement uses TRBV19 and TRBJ1-4; no clear D. Germline CDR1 is LNHDA and CDR2 is SQIVND (reference sequence). This CDR3 region has 14 residues. With 5 bases removed from V and 0 bases from J, the gap between germline ends came to 7 bases. CDR3 in amino acids: CASSLVATNEKLFF. The CDR3 DNA is TGTGCCAGTAGTTTGGTTGCAACTAATGAAAAACTGTTTTTT.

V is TRBV5-6 and J is TRBJ2-7, with 8 bases fitting TRBD1. J lost 4 bases, V lost 2 bases, and 8 bases had no gene match. Germline lookup yields CDR1 SGHDT and CDR2 YYEEEE. CDR3 length: 15 residues. The CDR3 sequence: CASSFGQGSVYEQYF. The CDR3, as DNA: TGTGCCAGCAGCTTCGGACAGGGTAGTGTATACGAGCAGTACTTC.

J is TRBJ1-2 and V is TRBV6-1, with 9 bases matching TRBD1. V lost 3 bases, J lost 9 bases, and 11 bases stayed unmatched. The CDR3 totals 15 residues. CDR1 is MNHNS and CDR2 is SASEGT in the germline V gene. The chain's CDR3 is CASSDRRGQGNRYTF. DNA for the CDR3: TGTGCCAGCAGTGATCGCAGGGGACAGGGAAATCGCTACACCTTC.